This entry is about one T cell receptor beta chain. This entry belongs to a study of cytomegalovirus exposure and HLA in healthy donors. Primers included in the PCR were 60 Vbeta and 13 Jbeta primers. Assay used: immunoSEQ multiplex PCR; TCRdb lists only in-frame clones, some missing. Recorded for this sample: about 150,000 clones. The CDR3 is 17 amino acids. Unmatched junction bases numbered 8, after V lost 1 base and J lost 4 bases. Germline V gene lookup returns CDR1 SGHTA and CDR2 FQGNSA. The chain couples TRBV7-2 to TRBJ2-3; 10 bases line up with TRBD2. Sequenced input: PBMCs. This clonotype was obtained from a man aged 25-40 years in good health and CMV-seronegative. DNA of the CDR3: TGTGCCAGCAGCTTAGGTCTCCTAGCGGGAGTATCAGATACGCAGTATTTT. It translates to CASSLGLLAGVSDTQYF.